This T cell receptor beta chain was recovered during a study of T-cell memory formation after mild COVID-19. Worth noting for this clonotype: Its antigen is not identified.

The CDR3 spans 14 residues. The germline V gene has CDR1 SGDLS and CDR2 YYNGEE. Trimming left V 3 bases short and J 2 bases short, with 9 bases between. Overall study findings and caveats: Clones that got smaller from day 15 to 85 had even CD4/CD8, while clones growing later tipped toward CD4+.

TCRdb fed the 5' RACE reads into MiXCR, producing one record per CDR3 protein. This table has about 540,000 distinct CDR3 sequences, 20% appearing once. The sequence was collected from an adult woman who had mild COVID-19 (a few samples of this study predate the infection). Cell type and time point are not known. The genes are TRBV9 and TRBJ2-1; D unclear. Sequenced material: PBMCs or a T cell subset sorted from them (not recorded which). For the CDR3, the DNA is TGTGCCAGCAGCGGCCTGGGGACCTACAATGAGCAGTTCTTC. It encodes CASSGLGTYNEQFF.